These T cell receptor beta chains were read from a single sample in a study of control samples from healthy donors and cancer patients. Profiling relied on immunoSEQ multiplex PCR, and the TCRdb table lists in-frame clones only, not all of them. This sample has around 150,000 clones; around 94% occur once, and the top ten carry about 15%. Sequenced input: PBMCs. These receptor sequences come from a man in his sixties with colorectal cancer. Each CDR3 is given with its conserved first and last residue. Fields, in order: V gene, D gene, J gene, clone size, CDR3 DNA, CDR3 protein. The D gene is left open where the match is weak. Expanded clones get a size class; other rows say once, few or many, or leave the size out.

v_gene: TRBV5-1
d_gene: NA
j_gene: TRBJ2-3
abundance: NA
CDR3nt: TGCGCCAGCAGCAGCCAACGCACAGATACGCAGTATTTT
CDR3aa: CASSSQRTDTQYF

v_gene: TRBV5-1
d_gene: TRBD2
j_gene: TRBJ2-3
abundance: NA
CDR3nt: TGCGCCAGCAGCTTGAGTCTAGCGGGGGGAGAGGATACGCAGTATTTT
CDR3aa: CASSLSLAGGEDTQYF

v_gene: TRBV19
d_gene: NA
j_gene: TRBJ1-2
abundance: NA
CDR3nt: TGTGCCAGTAGTACCCTGACAGGCGGTGGAGGCTACACCTTC
CDR3aa: CASSTLTGGGGYTF

v_gene: TRBV9
d_gene: TRBD1
j_gene: TRBJ2-7
abundance: NA
CDR3nt: TGTGCCAGCAGCCGGGACAGAGACTACGAGCAGTACTTC
CDR3aa: CASSRDRDYEQYF

v_gene: TRBV4-1
d_gene: NA
j_gene: TRBJ1-1
abundance: NA
CDR3nt: TGCGCCAGCAGCCAAGTTACGACAGTGAACACTGAAGCTTTCTTT
CDR3aa: CASSQVTTVNTEAFF

v_gene: TRBV25-1
d_gene: NA
j_gene: TRBJ1-1
abundance: NA
CDR3nt: TGTGCCAGCCGGACGACGAGGGTTTGGGGCACTGAAGCTTTCTTT
CDR3aa: CASRTTRVWGTEAFF

v_gene: TRBV6-5
d_gene: NA
j_gene: TRBJ1-1
abundance: NA
CDR3nt: TGTGCCAGCAGCCTAAACGGGAGGAGGACTGAAGCTTTCTTT
CDR3aa: CASSLNGRRTEAFF

v_gene: TRBV3-1/TRBV3-2
d_gene: TRBD1
j_gene: TRBJ2-5
abundance: NA
CDR3nt: TGTGCCAGCAGCCAAGAGACAGGGACCATACTAGAGACCCAGTACTTC
CDR3aa: CASSQETGTILETQYF

v_gene: TRBV18
d_gene: NA
j_gene: TRBJ2-1
abundance: once
CDR3nt: TGTGCCAGCTCCAAAATAAGCCAGGGCGGTGAGCAGTTCTTC
CDR3aa: CASSKISQGGEQFF

v_gene: TRBV19
d_gene: NA
j_gene: TRBJ1-1
abundance: NA
CDR3nt: TGTGCCAGTAGTATCCCGGGGGCAACGAACACTGAAGCTTTCTTT
CDR3aa: CASSIPGATNTEAFF

v_gene: TRBV5-1
d_gene: TRBD2
j_gene: TRBJ2-3
abundance: NA
CDR3nt: TGCGCCAGCAGCCGCTACCTAGCGGGGGGCACAGATACGCAGTATTTT
CDR3aa: CASSRYLAGGTDTQYF

v_gene: TRBV7-6
d_gene: TRBD2
j_gene: TRBJ2-5
abundance: NA
CDR3nt: TGTGCCAGCAGCAACCCCCGCGGTAGCGGGACCCGGCGGACCCAGTACTTC
CDR3aa: CASSNPRGSGTRRTQYF

v_gene: TRBV28
d_gene: NA
j_gene: TRBJ2-1
abundance: NA
CDR3nt: TGTGCCAGCAGTGGGGGGACAGACAATTACAATGAGCAGTTCTTC
CDR3aa: CASSGGTDNYNEQFF

v_gene: TRBV10-2
d_gene: NA
j_gene: TRBJ1-2
abundance: NA
CDR3nt: TGCGCCAGCAGTGAGTGGCAGGGTGGGGGCTACACCTTC
CDR3aa: CASSEWQGGGYTF

v_gene: TRBV2
d_gene: NA
j_gene: TRBJ2-5
abundance: once
CDR3nt: TGTGCCAGCGGGGGGGAGACCCAGTACTTC
CDR3aa: CASGGETQYF

v_gene: TRBV19
d_gene: NA
j_gene: TRBJ2-5
abundance: once
CDR3nt: TGTGCCAGTAGTCTGGAGGGCCGGCAAGAGACCCAGTACTTC
CDR3aa: CASSLEGRQETQYF

v_gene: TRBV5-1
d_gene: NA
j_gene: TRBJ2-5
abundance: NA
CDR3nt: TGCGCCAGCAGCTTCCAGGGTGGAGAGACCCAGTACTTC
CDR3aa: CASSFQGGETQYF

v_gene: TRBV19
d_gene: TRBD2
j_gene: TRBJ2-2
abundance: NA
CDR3nt: TGTGCCAGTAGTCCCATAGCGGGGGCGGACACCGGGGAGCTGTTTTTT
CDR3aa: CASSPIAGADTGELFF

v_gene: TRBV6-2/TRBV6-3
d_gene: NA
j_gene: TRBJ2-3
abundance: NA
CDR3nt: TGTGCCAGCGGTTTGGATACGCAGTATTTT
CDR3aa: CASGLDTQYF

v_gene: TRBV13
d_gene: NA
j_gene: TRBJ2-1
abundance: NA
CDR3nt: TGTGCCAGCAGCTTTCCAGGAAAGGATGAGCAGTTCTTC
CDR3aa: CASSFPGKDEQFF

v_gene: TRBV10-3
d_gene: TRBD1
j_gene: TRBJ1-2
abundance: NA
CDR3nt: TGTGCCATCAGTGAGAACGACAGGGGAAGTGGCTACACCTTC
CDR3aa: CAISENDRGSGYTF

v_gene: TRBV28
d_gene: TRBD1
j_gene: TRBJ1-6
abundance: NA
CDR3nt: TGTGCCAGCAGTTTAGGGACAGCTAATTCACCCCTCCACTTT
CDR3aa: CASSLGTANSPLHF

v_gene: TRBV19
d_gene: NA
j_gene: TRBJ2-3
abundance: NA
CDR3nt: TGTGCCAGTAGTATAGAGGGGGACCCAAATACGCAGTATTTT
CDR3aa: CASSIEGDPNTQYF

v_gene: TRBV7-2
d_gene: NA
j_gene: TRBJ2-3
abundance: NA
CDR3nt: TGTGCCAGCAGCTTAGACAGGGAGGCAGATACGCAGTATTTT
CDR3aa: CASSLDREADTQYF

v_gene: TRBV19
d_gene: TRBD1
j_gene: TRBJ1-5
abundance: NA
CDR3nt: TGTGCCAGTAGTGGGGACAGGGGGGCTGGCTTCGAGCCCCAGCATTTT
CDR3aa: CASSGDRGAGFEPQHF

v_gene: TRBV2
d_gene: TRBD1
j_gene: TRBJ1-1
abundance: once
CDR3nt: TGTGCCAGCAGCTCTTCCCGGGACAGCCCCGAAGCTTTCTTT
CDR3aa: CASSSSRDSPEAFF

v_gene: TRBV6-6
d_gene: NA
j_gene: TRBJ1-6
abundance: NA
CDR3nt: TGTGCCAGCAGTTACATGAGCTCCTATAATTCACCCCTCCACTTT
CDR3aa: CASSYMSSYNSPLHF

v_gene: TRBV5-1
d_gene: TRBD1
j_gene: TRBJ2-3
abundance: NA
CDR3nt: TGCGCCAGCAGCGCCTCGGGACAGGGAACAGATACGCAGTATTTT
CDR3aa: CASSASGQGTDTQYF

v_gene: TRBV7-9
d_gene: NA
j_gene: TRBJ2-2
abundance: NA
CDR3nt: TGTGCCAGCAGGCTAACGTGGGCCGGGGAGCTGTTTTTT
CDR3aa: CASRLTWAGELFF